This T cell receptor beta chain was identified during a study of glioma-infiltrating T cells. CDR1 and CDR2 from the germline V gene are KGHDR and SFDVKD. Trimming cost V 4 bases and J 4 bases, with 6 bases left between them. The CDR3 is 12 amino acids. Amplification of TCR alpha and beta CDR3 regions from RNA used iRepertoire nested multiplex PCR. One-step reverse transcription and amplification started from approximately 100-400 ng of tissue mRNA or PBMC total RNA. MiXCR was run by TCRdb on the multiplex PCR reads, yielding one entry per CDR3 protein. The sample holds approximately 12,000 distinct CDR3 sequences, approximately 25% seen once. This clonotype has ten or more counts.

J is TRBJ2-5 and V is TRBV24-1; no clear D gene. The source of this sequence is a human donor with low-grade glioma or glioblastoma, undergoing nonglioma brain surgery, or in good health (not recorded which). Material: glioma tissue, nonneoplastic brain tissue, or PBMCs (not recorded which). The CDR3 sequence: CATSDIRETQYF. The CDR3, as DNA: TGTGCCACCAGTGACATTCGAGAGACCCAGTACTTC.